This is a list of T cell receptor beta chains from one sample in a study of T-cell memory formation after mild COVID-19. Each CDR3 protein is one row after TCRdb ran MiXCR on the 5' RACE reads. Of around 250,000 distinct CDR3 sequences in the sample, around a tenth were seen once. The sequencing sample was made of PBMCs or a T cell subset sorted from them (not recorded which). Receptors were obtained from a man between 18 and 29 years old who had mild COVID-19 (a few samples of this study predate the infection). Cell type and time point are not known. Each CDR3 is given with its conserved first and last residue. The order of the fields is D gene, J gene, V gene, CDR3 length, clone size, CDR3 protein, CDR3 DNA. A D gene is named only where the DNA matches it firmly. Rows may omit the clone size; those that give it use once, few, many or a size class.

D: .
J: TRBJ1-5
V: TRBV28
length: 13
size: few
CDR3: CASLSLLGQPQHF
DNA: TGTGCCAGCCTTTCTCTGTTGGGTCAGCCCCAGCATTTT

D: .
J: TRBJ2-7
V: TRBV28
length: 12
size: .
CDR3: CAAGRGPYEQYF
DNA: TGTGCCGCGGGTCGGGGGCCCTACGAGCAGTACTTC

D: .
J: TRBJ2-1
V: TRBV4-1
length: 14
size: many
CDR3: CASSVGGVYNEQFF
DNA: TGCGCCAGCAGCGTCGGGGGAGTCTACAATGAGCAGTTCTTC

D: TRBD2
J: TRBJ2-3
V: TRBV7-3
length: 17
size: few
CDR3: CASSAGGGESSTDTQYF
DNA: TGTGCCAGCAGCGCCGGGGGGGGCGAATCTAGCACAGATACGCAGTATTTT

D: .
J: TRBJ2-1
V: TRBV12-3/TRBV12-4
length: 10
size: many
CDR3: CASSLNEQFF
DNA: TGTGCCAGCAGTTTAAATGAGCAGTTCTTC

D: .
J: TRBJ2-1
V: TRBV10-3
length: 13
size: few
CDR3: CAITIGPLEEQFF
DNA: TGTGCCATCACCATAGGACCCCTGGAGGAGCAGTTCTTC

D: .
J: TRBJ1-1
V: TRBV9
length: 16
size: few
CDR3: CASSTGYGGRSTEAFF
DNA: TGTGCCAGCAGCACCGGCTATGGGGGCAGAAGTACTGAAGCTTTCTTT

D: TRBD1
J: TRBJ1-4
V: TRBV6-1
length: 18
size: few
CDR3: CASSEALGQGALGEKLFF
DNA: TGTGCCAGCAGTGAAGCGCTGGGACAGGGGGCTCTAGGGGAAAAACTGTTTTTT

D: .
J: TRBJ2-2
V: TRBV9
length: 15
size: .
CDR3: CASSVDLGPTGELFF
DNA: TGTGCCAGCAGCGTAGATTTGGGCCCCACCGGGGAGCTGTTTTTT

D: .
J: TRBJ1-1
V: TRBV6-5
length: 14
size: .
CDR3: CASSYSALNTEAFF
DNA: TGTGCCAGCAGTTACTCGGCCTTGAACACTGAAGCTTTCTTT

D: TRBD1
J: TRBJ2-5
V: TRBV27
length: 16
size: .
CDR3: CASSLATGGFVETQYF
DNA: TGTGCCAGCAGTTTAGCCACAGGGGGCTTTGTGGAGACCCAGTACTTC

D: .
J: TRBJ1-1
V: TRBV7-2
length: 15
size: .
CDR3: CASSLGTGGWAEAFF
DNA: TGTGCCAGCAGCTTAGGCACGGGGGGGTGGGCTGAAGCTTTCTTT

D: TRBD1
J: TRBJ1-1
V: TRBV4-1
length: 17
size: .
CDR3: CASSQGPSGQRNTEAFF
DNA: TGCGCCAGCAGCCAAGGCCCCTCGGGACAGCGGAACACTGAAGCTTTCTTT

D: .
J: TRBJ2-7
V: TRBV6-5
length: 14
size: few
CDR3: CATTRYLGQYEQYF
DNA: TGTGCCACCACGAGGTATTTAGGACAGTACGAGCAGTACTTC

D: TRBD1
J: TRBJ2-5
V: TRBV20-1
length: 14
size: .
CDR3: CSATGTGIDETQYF
DNA: TGCAGTGCCACCGGGACAGGGATTGATGAGACCCAGTACTTC

D: TRBD1
J: TRBJ1-4
V: TRBV5-5
length: 16
size: .
CDR3: CASSLDEVTGSEKLFF
DNA: TGTGCCAGCAGCTTGGACGAGGTGACAGGGAGTGAAAAACTGTTTTTT

D: .
J: TRBJ1-5
V: TRBV6-2/TRBV6-3
length: 13
size: .
CDR3: CASRQSSWGPQHF
DNA: TGTGCCAGCAGACAATCTTCGTGGGGGCCCCAGCATTTT

D: TRBD1
J: TRBJ1-2
V: TRBV4-3
length: 13
size: once
CDR3: CASSQDRGHGYTF
DNA: TGCGCCAGCAGCCAAGATAGGGGGCATGGCTACACCTTC

D: .
J: TRBJ2-3
V: TRBV7-8
length: 15
size: few
CDR3: CASTYSDTHTDTQYF
DNA: TGTGCCAGCACCTATAGCGATACTCACACAGATACGCAGTATTTT

D: .
J: TRBJ2-5
V: TRBV6-6
length: 15
size: many
CDR3: CASTQLPRGGETQYF
DNA: TGTGCCAGCACTCAGCTCCCTAGGGGGGGGGAGACCCAGTACTTC

D: .
J: TRBJ1-2
V: TRBV12-3/TRBV12-4
length: 15
size: .
CDR3: CASSLSAGRSYGYTF
DNA: TGTGCCAGCAGTTTGTCAGCAGGGCGATCCTATGGCTACACCTTC

D: .
J: TRBJ1-1
V: TRBV5-1
length: 15
size: few
CDR3: CASSWVDRLNTEAFF
DNA: TGCGCCAGCAGCTGGGTTGACAGGCTGAACACTGAAGCTTTCTTT

D: .
J: TRBJ1-3
V: TRBV9
length: 14
size: .
CDR3: CASTKRADGNTIYF
DNA: TGTGCCAGCACCAAGAGGGCCGATGGAAACACCATATATTTT

D: .
J: TRBJ2-1
V: TRBV11-2
length: 14
size: few
CDR3: CASSLSAMRDEQFF
DNA: TGTGCCAGCAGCTTATCGGCAATGAGGGATGAGCAGTTCTTC

D: TRBD1
J: TRBJ2-3
V: TRBV27
length: 15
size: .
CDR3: CASSAGQGRADTQYF
DNA: TGTGCCAGCAGTGCCGGACAGGGTCGGGCAGATACGCAGTATTTT

D: TRBD1
J: TRBJ1-2
V: TRBV6-5
length: 14
size: few
CDR3: CASSYDRVVGGYTF
DNA: TGTGCCAGCAGTTACGACAGGGTAGTCGGTGGCTACACCTTC

D: .
J: TRBJ1-2
V: TRBV15
length: 15
size: .
CDR3: CATSRDVGLLDGYTF
DNA: TGTGCCACCAGCAGAGATGTCGGCCTGCTTGATGGCTACACCTTC

D: TRBD2
J: TRBJ2-7
V: TRBV6-2/TRBV6-3
length: 17
size: few
CDR3: CASSYSSSTGGTYEQYF
DNA: TGTGCCAGCAGTTACTCGTCTTCCACGGGGGGGACGTACGAGCAGTACTTC

D: TRBD1
J: TRBJ1-1
V: TRBV7-6
length: 16
size: few
CDR3: CASSLGQGFENTEAFF
DNA: TGTGCCAGCAGCTTGGGACAGGGGTTTGAAAACACTGAAGCTTTCTTT

D: .
J: TRBJ2-3
V: TRBV7-2
length: 20
size: .
CDR3: CASSLVWGGVRVTSTDTQYF
DNA: TGTGCCAGCAGCTTAGTTTGGGGCGGAGTTAGAGTTACTAGCACAGATACGCAGTATTTT

D: .
J: TRBJ2-3
V: TRBV12-3/TRBV12-4
length: 15
size: many
CDR3: CASSLSVQGTDTQYF
DNA: TGTGCCAGCAGTTTATCGGTACAGGGCACAGATACGCAGTATTTT

D: .
J: TRBJ2-1
V: TRBV9
length: 15
size: .
CDR3: CASSVRDRSYNEQSF
DNA: TGTGCCAGCAGCGTGAGGGACCGCTCCTACAATGAGCAGTCCTTC

D: .
J: TRBJ1-1
V: TRBV12-3/TRBV12-4
length: 13
size: .
CDR3: CASTKSPWFEAFF
DNA: TGTGCCAGCACGAAATCCCCATGGTTTGAAGCTTTCTTT

D: .
J: TRBJ2-5
V: TRBV5-4
length: 15
size: .
CDR3: CASSLSGRLQETQYF
DNA: TGTGCCAGCAGCTTGTCGGGGCGGCTACAAGAGACCCAGTACTTC

D: .
J: TRBJ1-6
V: TRBV15
length: 14
size: few
CDR3: CATSRGGVASPLHF
DNA: TGTGCCACCAGCAGAGGAGGGGTTGCTTCACCCCTCCACTTT

D: .
J: TRBJ1-6
V: TRBV4-3
length: 15
size: few
CDR3: CASSRGTGLESPLHF
DNA: TGCGCCAGCAGCCGGGGTACAGGGTTGGAATCACCCCTCCACTTT

D: .
J: TRBJ1-2
V: TRBV3-1
length: 12
size: .
CDR3: CASRKVGLGYTF
DNA: TGTGCCAGCAGGAAAGTGGGGCTCGGCTACACCTTC

D: .
J: TRBJ2-3
V: TRBV3-1
length: 13
size: few
CDR3: CASSQGVQATQYF
DNA: TGTGCCAGCAGCCAAGGGGTGCAAGCTACGCAGTATTTT

D: TRBD2
J: TRBJ2-3
V: TRBV12-3/TRBV12-4
length: 14
size: many
CDR3: CASRGTSGSDTQYF
DNA: TGTGCCAGCAGGGGGACTAGCGGATCAGATACGCAGTATTTT

D: TRBD2
J: TRBJ2-2
V: TRBV12-3/TRBV12-4
length: 16
size: .
CDR3: CASSTTSGGGTGELFF
DNA: TGTGCCAGCAGTACGACTAGCGGGGGAGGCACCGGGGAGCTGTTTTTT

D: TRBD2
J: TRBJ2-1
V: TRBV20-1
length: 15
size: .
CDR3: CSARQAQRGYNEQFF
DNA: TGCAGTGCTAGACAGGCCCAGCGGGGGTACAATGAGCAGTTCTTC

D: .
J: TRBJ1-2
V: TRBV9
length: 10
size: .
CDR3: CARLPRTATF
DNA: TGTGCCAGACTTCCAAGGACTGCCACCTTC

D: TRBD2
J: TRBJ2-7
V: TRBV20-1
length: 13
size: few
CDR3: CSPLGGGIGEQYF
DNA: TGCAGTCCCCTGGGCGGGGGAATAGGCGAGCAGTACTTC

D: TRBD1
J: TRBJ2-1
V: TRBV3-1
length: 17
size: many
CDR3: CASSQGMGQATDNEQFF
DNA: TGTGCCAGCAGCCAAGGCATGGGACAGGCTACCGACAATGAGCAGTTCTTC

D: .
J: TRBJ2-5
V: TRBV2
length: 15
size: .
CDR3: CASRLRIRTQETQYF
DNA: TGTGCCAGCCGACTAAGGATCCGAACTCAAGAGACCCAGTACTTC

D: TRBD1
J: TRBJ1-6
V: TRBV2
length: 13
size: few
CDR3: CASSRQGDSPLHF
DNA: TGTGCCAGCAGTAGACAGGGCGACTCACCCCTCCACTTT

D: TRBD1
J: TRBJ1-2
V: TRBV18
length: 15
size: .
CDR3: CASSPSGQGTRGYTF
DNA: TGTGCCAGCTCACCCTCCGGACAGGGAACGCGGGGCTACACCTTC

D: TRBD2
J: TRBJ2-7
V: TRBV7-2
length: 16
size: .
CDR3: CASSLGPSGGAYEQYF
DNA: TGTGCCAGCAGCTTAGGGCCTAGCGGGGGGGCCTACGAGCAGTACTTC

D: .
J: TRBJ2-2
V: TRBV4-1
length: 15
size: few
CDR3: CASSPPPGAAGELFF
DNA: TGCGCCAGCAGCCCACCCCCAGGGGCGGCCGGGGAGCTGTTTTTT

D: .
J: TRBJ2-2
V: TRBV4-1
length: 14
size: once
CDR3: CASSPQANTGELFF
DNA: TGCGCCAGCAGCCCCCAGGCCAACACCGGGGAGCTGTTTTTT

D: .
J: TRBJ2-1
V: TRBV7-9
length: 15
size: .
CDR3: CASSLAPEAYNEQFF
DNA: TGTGCCAGCAGCTTAGCCCCGGAGGCCTACAATGAGCAGTTCTTC